The text below deals with one T cell receptor (beta chain). Here immunoSEQ multiplex PCR was the method, and the copy in TCRdb shows in-frame clones only, minus some. The sample lists hundreds of thousands of clones, about nine tenths occurring once. The V end lost 5 bases, the J end lost 5 bases, and 11 bases lay between the germline ends. The CDR3 contains 13 residues. Germline assignment: CDR1 LNHDA and CDR2 SQIVND (reference sequence). The sample comes from a study of blood T cell repertoires in COVID-19. About the study: The United States, Italy and Spain were the sources of the acute and convalescent COVID-19 samples. T cells, B-cell-depleted T cells, or PBMCs supplied cDNA or gDNA.

What was sequenced was peripheral blood. This TCR derives from a woman in her 30s with COVID-19, enrolled during active disease. The chain is built from TRBV19 and TRBJ2-3; tentatively, D is TRBD2 (5 bases). The CDR3 loop reads CASSRRAGDTQYF. The CDR3, as DNA: TGTGCCAGTAGTCGGCGGGCCGGAGATACGCAGTATTTT.